These T cell receptor beta chains were read from a single sample in a study of cytomegalovirus exposure and HLA in healthy donors. Using immunoSEQ multiplex PCR, the repertoire was profiled, and TCRdb retains in-frame clones only, with some absent. The table has fewer than 200,000 clones, approximately 87% seen once; the top ten hold roughly 1.4%. The sequenced sample was PBMCs. The receptors derive from a woman in her twenties or thirties in good health and CMV-seronegative. The CDR3 runs from the conserved cysteine through the conserved F or W. A D gene is named only where the DNA matches it firmly. The listing skips clone size in some rows; elsewhere it reads once, few, many or a size class.

>TRBV30|-|-|TRBJ1-1
CAWSVPREDTEAFF
TGTGCCTGGAGTGTACCGAGGGAGGACACTGAAGCTTTCTTT
>TRBV5-1|-|-|TRBJ2-6
CASSFDSRRFGANVLTF
TGCGCCAGCAGCTTTGATAGCAGGAGGTTTGGGGCCAACGTCCTGACTTTC
>TRBV7-9|-|once|TRBJ1-2
CASSLVWDNYGYTF
TGTGCCAGCAGCTTAGTCTGGGACAATTATGGCTACACCTTC
>TRBV2|-|few|TRBJ2-7
CASRGYEQYF
TGTGCCAGCCGGGGGTACGAGCAGTACTTC
>TRBV5-1|TRBD1|-|TRBJ2-1
CASSLGQGASNEQFF
TGCGCCAGCAGCTTGGGACAGGGGGCTTCAAATGAGCAGTTCTTC
>TRBV4-1|-|-|TRBJ2-7
CASSRSGQGLYEQYF
TGCGCCAGCAGCCGATCGGGACAAGGGCTCTACGAGCAGTACTTC
>TRBV6-4|TRBD2|-|TRBJ2-3
CASRDLYSTSGGSAPTDTQYF
TGTGCCAGCAGAGACTTGTACTCGACTAGCGGGGGGTCCGCGCCCACAGATACGCAGTATTTT
>TRBV29-1|-|-|TRBJ1-1
CSVGDTLNTEAFF
TGCAGCGTTGGGGACACCCTGAACACTGAAGCTTTCTTT
>TRBV12-5|-|-|TRBJ1-6
CASGLNRVGPSYNSPLHF
TGTGCTAGTGGTTTGAACAGGGTGGGTCCATCCTATAATTCACCCCTCCACTTT
>TRBV5-1|TRBD1|-|TRBJ1-4
CASSSSLTGGNEKLFF
TGCGCCAGCAGCTCGTCTTTGACAGGGGGTAATGAAAAACTGTTTTTT
>TRBV10-3|TRBD1|-|TRBJ1-2
CAISDGTEGYTF
TGTGCCATCAGTGACGGGACAGAAGGCTACACCTTC
>TRBV5-1|-|-|TRBJ2-5
CASSLGSEETQYF
TGCGCCAGCAGCTTGGGTAGCGAAGAGACCCAGTACTTC
>TRBV7-9|TRBD2|-|TRBJ2-1
CASSFGSGGNNEQFF
TGTGCCAGCAGCTTTGGTAGCGGGGGGAACAATGAGCAGTTCTTC
>TRBV10-1|-|-|TRBJ1-1
CASSEFSLGRAFF
TGCGCCAGCAGTGAGTTCTCGCTAGGGAGAGCTTTCTTT
>TRBV5-4|-|-|TRBJ2-5
CASSSGAGVGKTQYF
TGTGCCAGCAGCTCCGGGGCAGGGGTGGGAAAGACCCAGTACTTC
>TRBV4-1|-|-|TRBJ1-5
CASSQDRTGNQPQHF
TGCGCCAGCAGCCAAGATAGGACTGGCAATCAGCCCCAGCATTTT
>TRBV6-4|-|few|TRBJ2-3
CASSDGESSTDTQYF
TGTGCCAGCAGTGACGGGGAGAGTAGCACAGATACGCAGTATTTT
>TRBV30|-|-|TRBJ2-2
CAWSGLGQGSTGELFF
TGTGCCTGGAGCGGACTTGGTCAGGGGAGCACCGGGGAGCTGTTTTTT
>TRBV7-2|-|-|TRBJ1-4
CASRTPGAEGLNEKLFF
TGTGCCAGCAGAACTCCCGGCGCGGAGGGTTTGAATGAAAAACTGTTTTTT
>TRBV30|TRBD1|-|TRBJ2-1
CAWSQTGPTYNEQFF
TGTGCCTGGAGTCAGACAGGGCCCACCTACAATGAGCAGTTCTTC
>TRBV6-1|-|many|TRBJ2-1
CASRGGTANNNEQFF
TGTGCCAGCAGAGGCGGGACAGCAAATAACAATGAGCAGTTCTTC
>TRBV11-3|TRBD1|once|TRBJ1-1
CASKQGDGEAFF
TGTGCCAGCAAACAGGGGGATGGAGAAGCTTTCTTT
>TRBV2|-|-|TRBJ1-4
CASRERTVPNEKLFF
TGTGCCAGCAGGGAAAGGACAGTCCCTAATGAAAAACTGTTTTTT
>TRBV6-5|TRBD1|-|TRBJ2-1
CASSNRDRDQFF
TGTGCCAGCAGTAACCGGGACAGAGACCAGTTCTTC
>TRBV4-3|TRBD1|once|TRBJ1-1
CASSQEDRGRSVTEAFF
TGCGCCAGCAGCCAAGAGGACAGGGGGCGATCGGTCACTGAAGCTTTCTTT
>TRBV2|-|-|TRBJ2-5
CASSLEEGETQYF
TGTGCCAGCAGTTTGGAGGAGGGAGAGACCCAGTACTTC
>TRBV9|-|-|TRBJ2-5
CASSVGAGETQYF
TGTGCCAGCAGCGTAGGAGCCGGGGAGACCCAGTACTTC
>TRBV5-4|-|-|TRBJ2-3
CASSLVERATDTQYF
TGTGCCAGCAGCTTGGTGGAGAGAGCCACAGATACGCAGTATTTT
>TRBV7-9|-|once|TRBJ2-1
CASSLEGLGEQFF
TGTGCCAGCAGCTTAGAGGGGCTGGGTGAGCAGTTCTTC
>TRBV25-1|-|-|TRBJ1-1
CASSEPTRGTEAFF
TGTGCCAGCAGTGAACCAACTCGGGGAACTGAAGCTTTCTTT
>TRBV27|-|once|TRBJ2-2
CASGQRAGELFF
TGTGCCAGCGGCCAGAGGGCCGGGGAGCTGTTTTTT
>TRBV5-1|-|-|TRBJ1-6
CASTSSGMNNSPLHF
TGCGCCAGCACCTCCTCCGGGATGAATAATTCACCCCTCCACTTT
>TRBV19|-|-|TRBJ2-1
CASSISLSGLGNEQFF
TGTGCCAGTAGTATCTCCCTGAGCGGCCTCGGGAATGAGCAGTTCTTC
>TRBV30|-|-|TRBJ1-1
CAWRKTGRTEAFF
TGTGCCTGGAGAAAAACAGGGCGCACTGAAGCTTTCTTT
>TRBV11-2|-|once|TRBJ2-5
CASSLGWRGQETQYF
TGTGCCAGCAGCTTAGGGTGGCGCGGCCAAGAGACCCAGTACTTC
>TRBV30|-|few|TRBJ1-2
CAWSVEGYYGYTF
TGTGCCTGGAGTGTCGAGGGCTACTATGGCTACACCTTC
>TRBV25-1|TRBD2|once|TRBJ2-1
CASSESAGGHVNEQFF
TGTGCCAGCAGTGAATCAGCGGGGGGACACGTTAATGAGCAGTTCTTC
>TRBV27|TRBD1|-|TRBJ1-2
CASSLTQGSYGYTF
TGTGCCAGCAGTTTGACACAGGGGAGCTATGGCTACACCTTC
>TRBV9|-|-|TRBJ2-7
CASSVGAGSSYEQYF
TGTGCCAGCAGCGTAGGGGCGGGAAGCTCCTACGAGCAGTACTTC
>TRBV29-1|-|-|TRBJ2-3
CSVAWADTQYF
TGCAGCGTTGCGTGGGCGGATACGCAGTATTTT